The present entry profiles one T cell receptor (beta chain) with its context. This clone came up a few times. No antigen is known for it. There are no base qualities to consult, and no much larger clone falls within one base. The library came from the immunoSEQ multiplex PCR assay. Imported from immuneACCESS, the table was reduced by TCRdb to in-frame sequences with V and J called. These copies leave out some clones; in studies compared against another copy, an unresolved V gene accounts for under half, and the cause of the remainder is not known. Across this sample there are approximately 17,000 clones, with approximately 72% seen only once. The ten largest clones add up to 11% to 15% of the sample. These data originate in a study of T cells in narcolepsy (dated by TCRdb to 2017 to 2018). Concerning the study at large: Patients with narcolepsy type 1 or type 2 (NT1, NT2) and healthy control donors were enrolled in the study. To look for autoreactive T cells in narcolepsy patients that target self-antigens of hypocretin neurons (hypocretin, TRIB2), the study used TCR Vbeta sequencing to follow clonotypes in blood and CSF. Findings and caveats that apply to the study as a whole: Plots that compared CSF and blood CD4+ T cell clonotypes from the same patient highlighted HCRT-specific and TRIB2-specific autoreactive clonotypes. Autoreactive clonotypes were reported to be detected serially in the blood of the same patients and of different patients, but not in the blood of healthy controls.

Unmatched junction bases come to 5, with V trimmed by 0 bases and J by 5 bases. The CDR3 covers 15 residues, taking in both the cysteine and the phenylalanine. Of the read, only the CDR3 DNA is kept; its 45 bases are in frame from base 1. CDR1 LNHNV and CDR2 YYDKDF are derived from the germline V gene (reference sequence). To allow TCR Vbeta sequencing and a comparison with CSF CD8+ T cells, memory CD8+ T cells were sorted ex vivo from the blood of patients. The sequencing input was CD45RA- memory CD8+ T cells from PBMCs. In light of the paper, this sample's cell subset or site label describes: memory T cells sorted ex vivo from peripheral blood. The clonotype originates from a human donor with narcolepsy. Rearrangement joined TRBV15 to TRBJ2-5; 8 bases in between match TRBD2. In nucleotides, the sequence is TGTGCCACCAGCAGAGACCGGGGGGGCGGGGAGACCCAGTACTTC. Translated, this is CATSRDRGGGETQYF.